What follows are 21 T cell receptor beta chains derived from one specimen sequenced in a study of beta chain features in type 1 diabetes. Expressed TCRB transcripts were sequenced after all isolated RNA was converted to cDNA. TCRdb's table, derived via immunoSEQ multiplex PCR, lists solely in-frame clones and lacks some. The sample carries hundreds of thousands of clones, more than 9.5% recorded once. Sequenced material: naive CD4+ T cells from blood. The receptor source for this set is a woman between 18 and 30 years old in good health.

CDR3: CASRTSGSVFYNEQFF. In DNA, the CDR3 is TGTGCCAGCAGAACTAGCGGATCCGTCTTCTACAATGAGCAGTTCTTC. The chain joins TRBV5-4 to TRBJ2-1, with 8 nucleotides matching TRBD2. CDR1 SGHNT and CDR2 YYREEE come from the germline V gene (reference sequence). The CDR3 is 16 residues long. Unmatched junction bases numbered 10, after V lost 5 bases and J lost 3 bases. The complete variable domain, with remaining parts taken from reference TRBV5-4 and TRBJ2-1, reads ETGVTQSPTHLIKTRGQQVTLRCSSQSGHNTVSWYQQALGQGPQFIFQYYREEENGRGNFPPRFSGLQFPNYSSELNVNALELDDSALYLCASRTSGSVFYNEQFFGPGTRLTVL.

This clone has more than one count but fewer than ten. The chain couples TRBV5-4 to TRBJ1-4, with D perhaps matching TRBD1 (5 bases). There are 14 residues in the CDR3. Trimming took off 4 bases at V and 8 bases at J, with 15 bases between the two ends. Looked up from germline, CDR1 is SGHNT and CDR2 is YYREEE (reference sequence). The CDR3, as DNA: TGTGCCAGCAGCACCGGCGGGGGTGGAGAAAAACTGTTTTTT. This translates into CASSTGGGGEKLFF.

Only a few counts were recorded for this clone. The CDR3 spells CASSPPAGDEQFF. The CDR3 DNA reads TGTGCCAGCAGCCCGCCGGCGGGCGATGAGCAGTTCTTC. The chain combines TRBV5-4 with TRBJ2-1, with D perhaps matching TRBD2 (5 bases). This CDR3 is 13 amino acids long. Germline V gene data show CDR1 as SGHNT and CDR2 as YYREEE (reference sequence). V lost 4 bases to trimming and J lost 8 bases, with 13 bases between them.

This clone was seen a few times. The chain recombines TRBV20-1 with TRBJ2-7; D gene unclear. The CDR3 runs to 11 residues. Germline V gene lookup returns CDR1 DFQATT and CDR2 SNEGSKA (reference sequence). Trimming removed 4 bases at V and 7 bases at J, with 11 bases between. The CDR3 nucleotides read TGCAGTGCTAAAACACCGAGAGAGCAGTACGTC. This gives the protein CSAKTPREQYV.

The chain couples TRBV18 to TRBJ2-1; 8 nucleotides line up with TRBD1. Trimming removed 4 bases from V and 4 bases from J; junction bases left unmatched: 3. This CDR3 has 14 residues. CDR1 KGHSH and CDR2 LQKENI come from the germline V gene. In DNA form, the CDR3 reads TGTGCCAGCTCACAAGACAGGGGATACAATGAGCAGTTCTTC. Translated, it gives CASSQDRGYNEQFF.

DNA of the CDR3: TGCGCCAGCAGCTTGGCCTTCGGGACAACATACGAGCAGTACTTC. Amino acids: CASSLAFGTTYEQYF. This chain uses TRBV5-1 with TRBJ2-7, with D perhaps TRBD1 (6 bases). The V end lost 0 bases, the J end lost 4 bases, and 14 bases lay between the germline ends. From germline, CDR1 is SGHRS and CDR2 YFSETQ. CDR3 length: 15 amino acids. The full variable domain, in which reference TRBV5-1 and TRBJ2-7 provide the parts outside the CDR3, is KAGVTQTPRYLIKTRGQQVTLSCSPISGHRSVSWYQQTPGQGLQFLFEYFSETQRNKGNFPGRFSGRQFSNSRSEMNVSTLELGDSALYLCASSLAFGTTYEQYFGPGTRLTVT.

In this sample, this clone turned up a few times. This chain joins TRBV30 and TRBJ1-5; D is ambiguous. Germline V CDR1 and CDR2: GTSNPN, SVGIG (reference sequence). Trimming pared 3 bases from V and 0 bases from J, leaving 15 bases between. The CDR3 spans 16 residues. CDR3 region: CAWSRSRSYSNQPQHF. CDR3 DNA sequence: TGTGCCTGGAGCCGGTCGAGGAGTTATAGCAATCAGCCCCAGCATTTT.

A few counts support this clone. The chain has TRBV7-8 and TRBJ2-7; D unresolved. Trimming shortened V by 3 bases and J by 2 bases, and 8 bases separated the two germline ends. Germline values: CDR1 SGHVS, CDR2 FQNEAQ. The CDR3 is 13 residues long. Here the CDR3 reads CASSLAGTYEQYV. CDR3 in DNA: TGTGCCAGCAGCTTGGCCGGAACCTACGAGCAGTACGTC.

This clone was counted only a few times. The chain is built from TRBV5-6 and TRBJ2-1; D remains unclear. V lost 10 bases, J lost 7 bases, and 21 bases lay in between. From germline, CDR1 is SGHDT and CDR2 YYEEEE. This CDR3 is 14 amino acids long. CDR3 region: CAGRVWGGQNEQFF. DNA of the CDR3: TGTGCCGGCCGAGTTTGGGGTGGGCAAAATGAGCAGTTCTTC.

The chain is built from TRBV4-1 and TRBJ2-2, with D perhaps matching TRBD1 or TRBD2 (5 bases each). This CDR3 comprises 14 residues. Germline-derived CDR1 and CDR2 are MGHRA and YSYEKL. Trimming left V 6 bases short and J 3 bases short, with 11 bases between. The DNA of the CDR3 is TGCGCCAGCAGACTACTAGGGGACACCGGGGAGCTGTTTTTT. Translating gives CASRLLGDTGELFF.

The CDR3 region has the DNA TGTGCCAGCAGTTTGGCGAGCAGCAGGAGGTATAGCACAGATACGCAGTATTTT. This encodes CASSLASSRRYSTDTQYF. The chain has TRBV28 and TRBJ2-3, with a possible D match to TRBD2 (5 bases). CDR1 is MDHEN and CDR2 is SYDVKM in the germline V gene. The CDR3 consists of 18 residues. V lost 3 bases and J lost 0, with 19 bases in between. Together with reference TRBV28 and TRBJ2-3, the CDR3 gives the full variable domain: DVKVTQSSRYLVKRTGEKVFLECVQDMDHENMFWYRQDPGLGLRLIYFSYDVKMKEKGDIPEGYSVSREKKERFSLILESASTNQTSMYLCASSLASSRRYSTDTQYFGPGTRLTVL.

The table lists this clone with a few counts. The rearrangement joins TRBV21-1 to TRBJ2-7; no DNA check was done on the table's D call, TRBD1. TRBV21-1 is described as a pseudogene. CDR3 length: 14 residues. CDR3 protein: CASSSGQGLCEQYV. In nucleotides, the CDR3 is TGTGCCAGCAGCTCCGGACAGGGTCTCTGTGAGCAGTACGTC.

The gene calls are TRBV25-1 and TRBJ2-2, with TRBD1 identical over 7 bases. The germline CDR1 and CDR2 sequences are MGHDK and SYGVNS. The CDR3 is made up of 15 amino acids. With V trimmed by 3 bases and J by 5 bases, 6 bases remained unmatched. CDR3 nucleotides: TGTGCCAGCAGTGACGACGGGACAGCGACCGGGGAGCTGTTTTTT. As protein: CASSDDGTATGELFF.

This chain connects TRBV25-1 to TRBJ2-5, with TRBD1 matching 7 bases. In germline, CDR1 is MGHDK, CDR2 SYGVNS. V was clipped by 5 bases and J by 5 bases; unmatched bases: 8. This CDR3 region has 14 residues. The CDR3 DNA reads TGTGCCAGCAGTACCGGACAGGTCTTGGAGACCCAGTACTTC. Its translation is CASSTGQVLETQYF.

There are a few counts of this clone. Other DNA sequences in the sample encode the same CDR3. J is TRBJ2-3 and V is TRBV30, with a possible D match to TRBD2 (6 bases). This CDR3 spans 14 amino acids. The V gene lost 1 base and the J gene lost 5 bases, with 13 bases spanning the gap. From germline, CDR1 is GTSNPN and CDR2 SVGIG (reference sequence). The CDR3 loop is CAWSAGGPRDTQYF. The CDR3 DNA reads TGTGCCTGGAGTGCCGGAGGGCCTAGAGATACGCAGTATTTT.

The V call is TRBV7-9, the J call TRBJ2-7, with TRBD2 matching 9 bases. In germline, CDR1 is SEHNR, CDR2 FQNEAQ (reference sequence). V gave up 4 bases and J gave up 2 bases; unmatched junction bases: 6. The CDR3 has 15 amino acids. CDR3 coding DNA: TGTGCCAGCAGCTATATAGCGGGAGCGGCCTACGAGCAGTACTTC. Translation: CASSYIAGAAYEQYF.

This chain links TRBV18 with TRBJ2-5, with 11 bases fitting TRBD2. V shed 3 bases, J shed 5 bases, and the junction held 14 bases outside the gene matches. Looked up from germline, CDR1 is KGHSH and CDR2 is LQKENI. This CDR3 comprises 18 residues. The CDR3 is CASSPQRLAGFGQETQYF. CDR3 nucleotides: TGTGCCAGCTCACCGCAGAGACTAGCGGGATTCGGTCAGGAGACCCAGTACTTC.

The chain has TRBV7-9 and TRBJ2-1; no clear D. The ends were cut back, 5 bases at V and 10 bases at J, with 15 bases in the middle. The germline V gene has CDR1 SEHNR and CDR2 FQNEAQ (reference sequence). This CDR3 is 13 amino acids long. The CDR3 region has the DNA TGTGCCAGCAGCGGCAACCTTTTGGAAGAGCAGTTCTTC. It is translated as CASSGNLLEEQFF.

V and J are TRBV7-2 and TRBJ2-1; D is perhaps TRBD2 (5 bases). CDR3 size: 14 residues. V lost 1 base and J lost 7, with 11 bases in between. CDR1 is SGHTA and CDR2 is FQGNSA in the germline V gene. In DNA, the CDR3 is TGTGCCAGCAGCTTAGGGGGAGTAGGGAATGAGCAGTTCTTC. Translating gives CASSLGGVGNEQFF.

The V gene is TRBV9, the J gene TRBJ2-2, with D possibly TRBD1 on 6 matching bases. CDR1 is SGDLS, CDR2 YYNGEE, per germline. The CDR3 has 14 amino acids. V was shortened by 6 bases and J by 5 bases, with 14 bases between the two germline ends. The CDR3 DNA sequence: TGTGCCAGCAATCCGACAGGTAGAACCGGGGAGCTGTTTTTT. Translation: CASNPTGRTGELFF.

CDR3 nucleotides: TGTGCCAGTAGTACGACTGGAGATACGCAGTATTTT. It is translated as CASSTTGDTQYF. The chain employs TRBV19 and TRBJ2-3; D uncertain. CDR3 size: 12 residues. The germline V and J ends were trimmed by 4 bases and 5 bases, with 7 bases remaining between them. Germline lookup yields CDR1 LNHDA and CDR2 SQIVND (reference sequence).